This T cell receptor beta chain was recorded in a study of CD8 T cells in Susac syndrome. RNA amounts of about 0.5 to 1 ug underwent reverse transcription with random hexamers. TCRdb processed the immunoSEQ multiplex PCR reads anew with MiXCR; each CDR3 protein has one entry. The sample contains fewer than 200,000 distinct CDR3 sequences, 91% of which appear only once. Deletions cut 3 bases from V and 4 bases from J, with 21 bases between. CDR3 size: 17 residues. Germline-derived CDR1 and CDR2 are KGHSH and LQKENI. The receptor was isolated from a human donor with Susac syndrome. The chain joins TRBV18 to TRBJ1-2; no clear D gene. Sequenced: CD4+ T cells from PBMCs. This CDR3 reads CASSPSAAGPLTYGYTF. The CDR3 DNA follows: TGTGCCAGCTCACCTAGTGCAGCTGGGCCCTTAACCTATGGCTACACCTTC.